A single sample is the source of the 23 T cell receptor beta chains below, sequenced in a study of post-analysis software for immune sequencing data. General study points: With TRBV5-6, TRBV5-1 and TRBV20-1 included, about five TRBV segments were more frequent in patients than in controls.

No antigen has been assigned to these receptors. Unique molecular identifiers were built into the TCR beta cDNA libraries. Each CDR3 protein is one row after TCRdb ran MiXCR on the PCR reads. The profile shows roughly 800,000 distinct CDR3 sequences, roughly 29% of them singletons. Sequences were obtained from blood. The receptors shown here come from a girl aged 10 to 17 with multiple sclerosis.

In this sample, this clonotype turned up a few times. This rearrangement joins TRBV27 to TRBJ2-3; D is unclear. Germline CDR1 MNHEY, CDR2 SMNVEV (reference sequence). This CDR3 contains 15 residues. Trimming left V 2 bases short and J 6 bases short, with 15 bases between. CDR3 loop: CASSLGPSKVDTQYF. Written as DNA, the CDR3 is TGTGCCAGCAGTTTAGGGCCCTCAAAGGTGGATACGCAGTATTTT.

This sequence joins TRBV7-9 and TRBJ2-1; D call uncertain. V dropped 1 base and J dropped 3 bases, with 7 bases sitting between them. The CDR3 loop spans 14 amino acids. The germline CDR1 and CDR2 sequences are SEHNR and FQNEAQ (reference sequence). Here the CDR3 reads CASSLGSNYNEQFF. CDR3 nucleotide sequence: TGTGCCAGCAGCTTAGGATCAAACTACAATGAGCAGTTCTTC.

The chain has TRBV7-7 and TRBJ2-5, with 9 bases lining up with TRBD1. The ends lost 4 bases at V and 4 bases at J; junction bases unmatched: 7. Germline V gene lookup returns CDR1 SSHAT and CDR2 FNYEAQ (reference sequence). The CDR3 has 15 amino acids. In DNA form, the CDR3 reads TGTGCCAGCAGCTCGGGACAGGGATCGTCAGAGACCCAGTACTTC. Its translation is CASSSGQGSSETQYF.

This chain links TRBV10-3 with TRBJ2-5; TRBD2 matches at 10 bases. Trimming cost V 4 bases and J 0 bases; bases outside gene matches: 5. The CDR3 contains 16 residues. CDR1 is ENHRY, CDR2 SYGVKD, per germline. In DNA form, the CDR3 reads TGTGCCATCAGTGCGGCTAGCGGGGGCCACCAAGAGACCCAGTACTTC. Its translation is CAISAASGGHQETQYF.

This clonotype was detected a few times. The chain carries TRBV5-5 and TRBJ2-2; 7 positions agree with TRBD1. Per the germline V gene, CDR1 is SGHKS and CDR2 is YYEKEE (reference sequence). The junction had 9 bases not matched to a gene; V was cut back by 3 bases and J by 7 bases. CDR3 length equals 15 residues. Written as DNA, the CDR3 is TGTGCCAGCAGCTGGGGGACAGATTGGAGCGGGGAGCTGTTTTTT. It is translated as CASSWGTDWSGELFF.

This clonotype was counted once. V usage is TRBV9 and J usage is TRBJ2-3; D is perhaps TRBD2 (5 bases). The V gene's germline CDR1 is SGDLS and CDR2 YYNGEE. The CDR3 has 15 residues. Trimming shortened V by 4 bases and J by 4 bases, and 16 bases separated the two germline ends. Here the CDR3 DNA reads TGTGCCAGCAGCCCCAGCGGTGTGGCCCCAGATACGCAGTATTTT. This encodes CASSPSGVAPDTQYF.

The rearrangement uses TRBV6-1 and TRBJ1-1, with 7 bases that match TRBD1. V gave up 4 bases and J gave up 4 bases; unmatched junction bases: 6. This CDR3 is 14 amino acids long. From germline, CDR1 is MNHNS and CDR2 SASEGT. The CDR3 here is CASSALTGVTEAFF. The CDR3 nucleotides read TGTGCCAGCAGTGCGCTAACAGGGGTCACTGAAGCTTTCTTT.

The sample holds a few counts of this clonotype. Here the CDR3 DNA reads TGTGCCAGCAGCCACTCCGGGAGCAATCAGCCCCAGCATTTT. Translated: CASSHSGSNQPQHF. The chain combines TRBV3-1 with TRBJ1-5; no firm D call. Per germline, CDR1 LGHDT and CDR2 YNNKEL (reference sequence). Deletions cut 3 bases from V and 1 base from J, with 7 bases between. CDR3 length: 14 residues.

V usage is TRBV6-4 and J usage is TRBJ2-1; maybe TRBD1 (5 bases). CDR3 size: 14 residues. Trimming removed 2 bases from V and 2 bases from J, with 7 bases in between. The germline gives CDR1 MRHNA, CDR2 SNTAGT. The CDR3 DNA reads TGTGCCAGCAGTGACGACAGAGCCTACAATGAGCAGTTCTTC. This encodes CASSDDRAYNEQFF.

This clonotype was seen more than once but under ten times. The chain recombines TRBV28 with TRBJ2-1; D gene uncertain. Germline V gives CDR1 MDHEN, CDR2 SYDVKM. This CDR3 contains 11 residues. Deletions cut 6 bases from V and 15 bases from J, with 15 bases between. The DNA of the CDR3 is TGTGCCAGCAGCCGATTTGAGAGACGGTTCTTC. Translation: CASSRFERRFF.

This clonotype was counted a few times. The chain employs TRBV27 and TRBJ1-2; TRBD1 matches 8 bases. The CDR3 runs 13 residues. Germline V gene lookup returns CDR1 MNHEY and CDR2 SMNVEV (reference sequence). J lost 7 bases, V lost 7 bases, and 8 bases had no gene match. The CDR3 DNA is TGTGCCAGCAAACTGACAGGGGCTCTTGGCTACACCTTC. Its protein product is CASKLTGALGYTF.

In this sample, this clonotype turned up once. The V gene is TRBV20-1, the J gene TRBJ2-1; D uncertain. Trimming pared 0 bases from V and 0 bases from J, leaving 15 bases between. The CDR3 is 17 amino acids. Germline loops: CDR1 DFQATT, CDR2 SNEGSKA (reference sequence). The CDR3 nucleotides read TGCAGTGCTAGAGATCTCGTAGCTCTCAGCTCCTACAATGAGCAGTTCTTC. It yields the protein CSARDLVALSSYNEQFF.

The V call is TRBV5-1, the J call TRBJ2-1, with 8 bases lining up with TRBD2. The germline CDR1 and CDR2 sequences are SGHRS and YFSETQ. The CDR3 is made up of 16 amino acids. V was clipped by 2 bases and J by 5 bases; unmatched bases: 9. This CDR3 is CASSFLISGKDNEQFF. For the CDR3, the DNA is TGCGCCAGCAGCTTTCTGATTAGCGGGAAGGACAATGAGCAGTTCTTC.

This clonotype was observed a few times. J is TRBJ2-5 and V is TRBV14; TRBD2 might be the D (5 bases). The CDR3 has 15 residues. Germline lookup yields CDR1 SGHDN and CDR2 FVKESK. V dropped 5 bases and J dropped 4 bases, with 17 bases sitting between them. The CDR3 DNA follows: TGTGCCAGCAGCACCACGGGATCTGGGTTAGAGACCCAGTACTTC. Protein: CASSTTGSGLETQYF. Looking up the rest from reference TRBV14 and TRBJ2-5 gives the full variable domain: EAGVTQFPSHSVIEKGQTVTLRCDPISGHDNLYWYRRVMGKEIKFLLHFVKESKQDESGMPNNRFLAERTGGTYSTLKVQPAELEDSGVYFCASSTTGSGLETQYFGPGTRLLVL.

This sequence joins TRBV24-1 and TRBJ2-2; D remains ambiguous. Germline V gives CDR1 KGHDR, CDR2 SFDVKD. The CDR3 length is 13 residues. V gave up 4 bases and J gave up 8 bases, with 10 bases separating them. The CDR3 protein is CATSEPIRGELFF. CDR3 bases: TGTGCCACCAGTGAACCAATCCGAGGGGAGCTGTTTTTT.

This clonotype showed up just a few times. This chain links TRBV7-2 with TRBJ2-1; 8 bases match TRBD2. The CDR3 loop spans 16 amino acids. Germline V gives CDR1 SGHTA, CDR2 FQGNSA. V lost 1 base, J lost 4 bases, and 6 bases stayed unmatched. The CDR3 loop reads CASSLVSGSSYNEQFF. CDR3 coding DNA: TGTGCCAGCAGCTTAGTGAGCGGGAGTAGTTACAATGAGCAGTTCTTC.

This CDR3 reads CASSQEAVAGTDTQYF. The CDR3 DNA is TGCGCCAGCAGCCAAGAAGCGGTAGCGGGAACAGATACGCAGTATTTT. The chain is built from TRBV4-3 and TRBJ2-3; 8 nucleotides match TRBD2. The CDR3 has 16 amino acids. Germline V CDR1 and CDR2: LGHNA, YSLEER. V lost 0 bases, J lost 3 bases, and 5 bases stayed unmatched.

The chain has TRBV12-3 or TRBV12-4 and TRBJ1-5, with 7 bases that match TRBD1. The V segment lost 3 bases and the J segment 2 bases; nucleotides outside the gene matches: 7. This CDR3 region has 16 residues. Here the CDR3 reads CASSLATGVGNQPQHF. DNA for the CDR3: TGTGCCAGCAGTTTGGCTACAGGGGTTGGCAATCAGCCCCAGCATTTT.

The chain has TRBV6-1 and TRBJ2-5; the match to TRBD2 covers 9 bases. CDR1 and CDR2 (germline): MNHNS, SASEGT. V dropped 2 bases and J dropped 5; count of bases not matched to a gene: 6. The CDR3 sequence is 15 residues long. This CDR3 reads CASSERSGSRETQYF. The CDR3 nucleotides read TGTGCCAGCAGTGAACGTAGCGGGAGTAGGGAGACCCAGTACTTC.

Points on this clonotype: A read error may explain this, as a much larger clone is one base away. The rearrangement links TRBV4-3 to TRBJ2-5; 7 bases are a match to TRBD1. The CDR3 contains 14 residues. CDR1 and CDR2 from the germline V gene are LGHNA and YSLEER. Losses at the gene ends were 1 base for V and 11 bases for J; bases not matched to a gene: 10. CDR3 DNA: TGCGCCAGCAGCCAAGGGACAGGACCCTACGGGCAGTACTTC. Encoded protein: CASSQGTGPYGQYF.

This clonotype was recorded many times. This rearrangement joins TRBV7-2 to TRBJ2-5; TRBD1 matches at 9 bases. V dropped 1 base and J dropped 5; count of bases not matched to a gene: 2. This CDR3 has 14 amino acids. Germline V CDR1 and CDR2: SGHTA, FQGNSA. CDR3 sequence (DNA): TGTGCCAGCAGCTTAGGAGGGACAGGGGAGACCCAGTACTTC. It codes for CASSLGGTGETQYF.

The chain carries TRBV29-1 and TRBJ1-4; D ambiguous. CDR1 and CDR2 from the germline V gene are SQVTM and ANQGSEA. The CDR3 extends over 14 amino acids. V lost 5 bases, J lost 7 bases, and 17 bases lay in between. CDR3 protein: CSVHGPGVSEKLFF. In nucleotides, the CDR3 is TGCAGCGTTCACGGACCGGGAGTTAGTGAAAAACTGTTTTTT.

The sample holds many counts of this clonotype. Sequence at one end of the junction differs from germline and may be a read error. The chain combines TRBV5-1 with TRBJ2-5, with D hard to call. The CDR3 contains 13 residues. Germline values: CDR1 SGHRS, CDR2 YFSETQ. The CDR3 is CASSLVFGETQYF. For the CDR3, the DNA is TGTGCCAGCAGCTTAGTATTTGGGGAGACCCAGTACTTC.